This TCR beta chain was identified during a study of CD8+ T cells in alopecia areata. Treatment given: oral pan-JAK inhibitor, 5-10 mg twice daily. This CDR3 spans 17 amino acids. V shed 3 bases, J shed 0 bases, and the junction held 9 bases outside the gene matches. Germline V gene data show CDR1 as SNHLY and CDR2 as FYNNEI. Once RNA had been extracted, it was reverse transcribed into cDNA to act as the sequencing template. Here immunoSEQ multiplex PCR was the method, and the copy in TCRdb shows in-frame clones only, minus some. The table has 130,000 to 150,000 clones, approximately 80% seen once. This rearrangement joins TRBV2 to TRBJ2-7; 9 bases are a match to TRBD1. The TCR was taken from a human donor with alopecia areata. The source material was CD8+ T cells sorted from blood, sampled at week 4, from a patient treated with tofacitinib. This CDR3 is CASSDDRGNLFSYEQYF. Here the CDR3 DNA reads TGTGCCAGCAGTGACGACAGGGGGAATCTCTTCTCCTACGAGCAGTACTTC.